This T cell receptor beta chain came from a study of shared clonotypes between healthy human individuals. Study-wide background: Serving as donors were two women and a few men, whose ages spanned 18 to 49. Findings and limits, study-wide: Clonotype sharing among donors was expected to depend on sequencing depth. Shared clonotypes: about 5.3% naive CD4, roughly 3.8% naive CD8, around 2.4% memory CD4, about 0.41% memory CD8.

Germline V lookup: CDR1 LNHDA, CDR2 SQIVND (reference sequence). V gave up 8 bases and J gave up 4 bases; unmatched junction bases: 1. The length of the CDR3 is 13 residues. About this clone itself: Its antigen is undetermined.

Generated by immunoSEQ multiplex PCR, the TCRdb table keeps only in-frame clones and is missing some. In the table there are millions of clones, roughly 96% of which are singletons. Sequencing was done on a sample of naive CD4+ T cells sorted from blood. Described subset: CD45RA+ positively selected. The rearrangement joins TRBV19 to TRBJ2-7, with 14 positions matching TRBD2. The sequence was collected from a man aged 18 to 29 in good health. For the CDR3, the DNA is TGTGCCAGTGGGACTAGCGGGGGATACGAGCAGTACTTC. The encoded protein is CASGTSGGYEQYF.